This is a list of T cell receptor beta chains from one sample in a study of blood T cell repertoires in COVID-19. The table came from immunoSEQ multiplex PCR; TCRdb's copy has only in-frame clones and leaves some out. The repertoire has 350,000 to 450,000 clones, roughly 86% of them found once; the top ten carry approximately 1.9%. Source material: PBMCs or T cells enriched from blood (not recorded which). The receptor set was obtained from a man in his forties in a cohort exposed to, infected with or recovered from COVID-19 (not recorded which). Both conserved end residues are part of each CDR3. The D gene is left open where the match is weak. Size is omitted from some rows. Given values are once, few, many or a class for expanded clones.

cdr3_length: 16
d_call: TRBD2
j_call: TRBJ2-2
clone_size: -
v_call: TRBV7-3
cdr3_aa: CASSQASGLAGGELFF
cdr3_nt: TGTGCCAGCAGCCAAGCCTCGGGACTAGCCGGTGGGGAGCTGTTTTTT

cdr3_length: 15
d_call: TRBD2
j_call: TRBJ2-7
clone_size: -
v_call: TRBV7-8
cdr3_aa: CASSLATGGPHEQYF
cdr3_nt: TGTGCCAGCAGCTTAGCAACGGGAGGGCCGCACGAGCAGTACTTC

cdr3_length: 17
d_call: TRBD2
j_call: TRBJ2-1
clone_size: -
v_call: TRBV11-2
cdr3_aa: CASSLEPSGISYNEQFF
cdr3_nt: TGTGCCAGCAGCTTAGAGCCTAGCGGTATCTCCTACAATGAGCAGTTCTTC

cdr3_length: 13
d_call: -
j_call: TRBJ1-3
clone_size: -
v_call: TRBV10-3
cdr3_aa: CAIKGASGNTIYF
cdr3_nt: TGTGCCATCAAAGGAGCCTCTGGAAACACCATATATTTT

cdr3_length: 14
d_call: TRBD1
j_call: TRBJ1-5
clone_size: -
v_call: TRBV18
cdr3_aa: CASSPTGVDQPQHF
cdr3_nt: TGTGCCAGCTCACCGACAGGGGTCGATCAGCCCCAGCATTTT

cdr3_length: 15
d_call: TRBD1
j_call: TRBJ2-7
clone_size: -
v_call: TRBV5-1
cdr3_aa: CASSLMGTAGDEQYF
cdr3_nt: TGCGCCAGCAGCTTGATGGGGACAGCAGGCGACGAGCAGTACTTC

cdr3_length: 13
d_call: TRBD1
j_call: TRBJ2-7
clone_size: -
v_call: TRBV9
cdr3_aa: CASSRDRAYEQYF
cdr3_nt: TGTGCCAGCAGCAGGGACAGGGCCTACGAGCAGTACTTC

cdr3_length: 15
d_call: -
j_call: TRBJ2-1
clone_size: -
v_call: TRBV25-1
cdr3_aa: CASNRGGSSYNEQFF
cdr3_nt: TGTGCCAGCAACCGCGGGGGCAGTTCCTACAATGAGCAGTTCTTC

cdr3_length: 14
d_call: -
j_call: TRBJ1-5
clone_size: -
v_call: TRBV7-2
cdr3_aa: CASSLGHSNQPQHF
cdr3_nt: TGTGCCAGCAGCTTAGGGCACAGCAATCAGCCCCAGCATTTT

cdr3_length: 14
d_call: TRBD2
j_call: TRBJ2-2
clone_size: -
v_call: TRBV10-3
cdr3_aa: CAIRTAGGVGELFF
cdr3_nt: TGTGCCATCAGAACAGCGGGAGGGGTCGGGGAGCTGTTTTTT

cdr3_length: 19
d_call: TRBD2
j_call: TRBJ2-7
clone_size: few
v_call: TRBV11-2
cdr3_aa: CASSLSPGLAAASSYEQYF
cdr3_nt: TGTGCCAGCAGCTTATCCCCGGGACTAGCGGCCGCTAGCTCCTACGAGCAGTACTTC

cdr3_length: 15
d_call: TRBD2
j_call: TRBJ2-1
clone_size: -
v_call: TRBV28
cdr3_aa: CASRPTSGRHNEQFF
cdr3_nt: TGTGCCAGCAGGCCGACTAGCGGGCGCCACAATGAGCAGTTCTTC

cdr3_length: 19
d_call: TRBD2
j_call: TRBJ2-6
clone_size: -
v_call: TRBV7-9
cdr3_aa: CASSLKTSGSKSGANVLTF
cdr3_nt: TGTGCCAGCAGCTTAAAGACTAGCGGGAGTAAGTCTGGGGCCAACGTCCTGACTTTC

cdr3_length: 12
d_call: -
j_call: TRBJ2-7
clone_size: -
v_call: TRBV20-1
cdr3_aa: CSASTGSYEQYF
cdr3_nt: TGCAGTGCTAGTACTGGTTCCTACGAGCAGTACTTC

cdr3_length: 12
d_call: -
j_call: TRBJ1-1
clone_size: once
v_call: TRBV18
cdr3_aa: CASSPLQGEAFF
cdr3_nt: TGTGCCAGCTCACCATTACAGGGCGAAGCTTTCTTT

cdr3_length: 15
d_call: TRBD1
j_call: TRBJ1-2
clone_size: few
v_call: TRBV7-9
cdr3_aa: CASSPRQGALHGYTF
cdr3_nt: TGTGCCAGCAGCCCCCGGCAGGGGGCGCTTCATGGCTACACCTTC

cdr3_length: 16
d_call: TRBD1
j_call: TRBJ1-2
clone_size: -
v_call: TRBV11-2
cdr3_aa: CASSQLYTGTGGGYTF
cdr3_nt: TGTGCCAGCAGCCAGTTATATACCGGGACAGGGGGAGGCTACACCTTC

cdr3_length: 17
d_call: -
j_call: TRBJ2-1
clone_size: -
v_call: TRBV10-3
cdr3_aa: CAISESIWRTGNNEQFF
cdr3_nt: TGTGCCATCAGTGAGTCGATTTGGCGGACTGGCAACAATGAGCAGTTCTTC

cdr3_length: 13
d_call: -
j_call: TRBJ1-2
clone_size: -
v_call: TRBV2
cdr3_aa: CASSAEAAWGYTF
cdr3_nt: TGTGCCAGCAGTGCAGAGGCCGCTTGGGGCTACACCTTC

cdr3_length: 17
d_call: TRBD2
j_call: TRBJ2-3
clone_size: -
v_call: TRBV5-4
cdr3_aa: CASSRGQGRLAGGTQYF
cdr3_nt: TGTGCCAGCAGCCGGGGACAGGGTAGACTAGCGGGGGGTACGCAGTATTTT

cdr3_length: 12
d_call: TRBD1
j_call: TRBJ2-7
clone_size: -
v_call: TRBV30
cdr3_aa: CACGQGAYEQYF
cdr3_nt: TGTGCCTGTGGACAGGGGGCCTACGAGCAGTACTTC

cdr3_length: 18
d_call: -
j_call: TRBJ2-1
clone_size: -
v_call: TRBV21-1
cdr3_aa: CASSNTGGNDNSYNEQFF
cdr3_nt: TGTGCCAGCAGCAATACAGGGGGGAATGACAACTCCTACAATGAGCAGTTCTTC

cdr3_length: 15
d_call: -
j_call: TRBJ1-3
clone_size: -
v_call: TRBV27
cdr3_aa: CASRDFRGSGNTIYF
cdr3_nt: TGTGCCAGCAGGGACTTTAGAGGCTCTGGAAACACCATATATTTT

cdr3_length: 13
d_call: TRBD1
j_call: TRBJ1-2
clone_size: -
v_call: TRBV7-6
cdr3_aa: CASSSGQGYGYTF
cdr3_nt: TGTGCCAGCAGCTCAGGACAGGGGTATGGCTACACCTTC

cdr3_length: 15
d_call: -
j_call: TRBJ1-4
clone_size: -
v_call: TRBV30
cdr3_aa: CAWSGLTALNEKLFF
cdr3_nt: TGTGCCTGGAGTGGATTGACAGCCCTTAATGAAAAACTGTTTTTT

cdr3_length: 15
d_call: -
j_call: TRBJ1-2
clone_size: -
v_call: TRBV4-2
cdr3_aa: CASSQDGGVAYGYTF
cdr3_nt: TGTGCCAGCAGCCAAGATGGAGGGGTGGCCTATGGCTACACCTTC

cdr3_length: 11
d_call: TRBD1
j_call: TRBJ1-6
clone_size: -
v_call: TRBV6-6
cdr3_aa: CASGPRGSLHF
cdr3_nt: TGTGCCAGCGGACCCAGGGGGTCCCTCCACTTT

cdr3_length: 12
d_call: -
j_call: TRBJ2-5
clone_size: -
v_call: TRBV29-1
cdr3_aa: CSLGGGLETQYF
cdr3_nt: TGCAGCCTGGGAGGGGGGTTGGAGACCCAGTACTTC

cdr3_length: 19
d_call: TRBD1
j_call: TRBJ1-5
clone_size: -
v_call: TRBV27
cdr3_aa: CATTRWSGTGKFSNQPQHF
cdr3_nt: TGTGCCACCACCCGGTGGAGTGGGACAGGTAAATTTAGCAATCAGCCCCAGCATTTT

cdr3_length: 16
d_call: -
j_call: TRBJ2-5
clone_size: -
v_call: TRBV6-1
cdr3_aa: CASSEKLRGVGETQYF
cdr3_nt: TGTGCCAGCAGTGAAAAACTCAGGGGGGTCGGAGAGACCCAGTACTTC

cdr3_length: 15
d_call: -
j_call: TRBJ2-3
clone_size: -
v_call: TRBV5-1
cdr3_aa: CASSLAGGERDTQYF
cdr3_nt: TGCGCCAGCAGCTTGGCCGGTGGCGAGAGGGATACGCAGTATTTT

cdr3_length: 16
d_call: -
j_call: TRBJ2-3
clone_size: -
v_call: TRBV7-9
cdr3_aa: CASSLQGYPVTDTQYF
cdr3_nt: TGTGCCAGCAGCTTACAGGGGTATCCGGTCACAGATACGCAGTATTTT

cdr3_length: 15
d_call: TRBD1
j_call: TRBJ1-2
clone_size: once
v_call: TRBV7-9
cdr3_aa: CASSLLDRGDYGYTF
cdr3_nt: TGTGCCAGCAGCTTATTGGACAGGGGAGACTATGGCTACACCTTC

cdr3_length: 13
d_call: -
j_call: TRBJ1-4
clone_size: -
v_call: TRBV10-1
cdr3_aa: CASSEQLNEKLFF
cdr3_nt: TGCGCCAGCAGTGAACAGCTTAATGAAAAACTGTTTTTT

cdr3_length: 13
d_call: TRBD1
j_call: TRBJ1-5
clone_size: once
v_call: TRBV2
cdr3_aa: CASRTGLLEPQHF
cdr3_nt: TGTGCCAGCAGGACAGGGCTGCTTGAGCCCCAGCATTTT

cdr3_length: 15
d_call: TRBD2
j_call: TRBJ2-5
clone_size: -
v_call: TRBV6-6
cdr3_aa: CASRRGTSGEETQYF
cdr3_nt: TGTGCCAGCAGACGGGGGACTAGCGGAGAGGAGACCCAGTACTTC

cdr3_length: 13
d_call: -
j_call: TRBJ1-1
clone_size: -
v_call: TRBV11-2
cdr3_aa: CASSLGLAGEAFF
cdr3_nt: TGTGCCAGCAGCTTGGGCCTCGCCGGAGAAGCTTTCTTT

cdr3_length: 16
d_call: TRBD2
j_call: TRBJ2-7
clone_size: -
v_call: TRBV14
cdr3_aa: CASSLGLAGFTYEQYF
cdr3_nt: TGTGCCAGCAGCCTGGGACTAGCGGGATTTACCTACGAGCAGTACTTC

cdr3_length: 13
d_call: -
j_call: TRBJ2-7
clone_size: -
v_call: TRBV28
cdr3_aa: CASSLSQGGEQYF
cdr3_nt: TGTGCCAGCAGTTTATCGCAGGGAGGCGAGCAGTACTTC